This T cell receptor (beta chain) stems from a study of patients and donors after allogeneic stem cell transplantation. In TCRdb, the RT-PCR reads were re-called with MiXCR into one record per CDR3 protein. The sample comprises some 960,000 distinct CDR3 sequences, roughly 18% of which are singletons, and roughly 6.4% rests with the top ten. This CDR3 contains 17 residues. Trimming at V came to 4 bases and at J to 2 bases, leaving 13 bases not matched to a gene. CDR1 is SGHDT, CDR2 YYEEEE, per germline. The sample comprised blood, either unsorted or a sorted T cell fraction (not recorded which). The genes are TRBV5-6 and TRBJ1-2; 8 bases are shared with TRBD1. The receptor comes from a human donor who was either an allogeneic HSCT recipient or a stem cell or donor lymphocyte infusion donor (not recorded which). It is not recorded whose cells these are; they may come from a transplant donor. The CDR3 nucleotides are TGTGCCAGCAGCCCCCGACAGGGGTCCTACCCCAACTATGGCTACACCTTC. It yields the protein CASSPRQGSYPNYGYTF.